The 2 T cell receptor beta chains given below trace back to one sample, sequenced in a study of blood T cells in healthy people across ages. Combining a sample-barcoded 5' primer with a J-beta primer mix, a second PCR ran for 7 to 11 cycles. TCRdb ran MiXCR on the 5' RACE reads and lists one entry per CDR3 protein. The sample includes over 1,500,000 distinct CDR3 sequences, roughly 43% of them seen just once. Specimen: blood. These TCRs come from a human donor in good health.

V gene TRBV29-1 combines with J gene TRBJ2-5, with D perhaps given as TRBD1 or TRBD2 (6 bases each). Trimming took off 3 bases at V and 7 bases at J, with 12 bases between the two ends. The germline gives CDR1 SQVTM, CDR2 ANQGSEA. This CDR3 is 12 amino acids long. CDR3 loop: CSVDGGQGTQYF. The CDR3 DNA sequence: TGCAGCGTTGACGGGGGCCAGGGGACCCAGTACTTC.

On this clonotype: A read error may produce the germline difference seen at one junction end. The CDR3 region has the DNA TGCGCCAGCAGCCTGGACATGGGTGAGCAGTTCTTC. Translated, it gives CASSLDMGEQFF. The V call is TRBV5-4, the J call TRBJ2-1; maybe TRBD1 (5 bases). Germline values: CDR1 SGHNT, CDR2 YYREEE (reference sequence). The CDR3 extends over 12 amino acids.